The 26 T cell receptor beta chains below all came from one sample that was sequenced in a study of regulatory T cells in long-lasting Graves disease. Construction of the TCR beta libraries employed iRepertoire HTBI primers in conjunction with Arm-PCR of CDR3 regions. TCRdb reprocessed the multiplex PCR reads with MiXCR, giving one entry per CDR3 protein. Here the sample spans 360,000 or so distinct CDR3 sequences, approximately 15% being singletons. Time point reported: newly diagnosed GD, antithyroid drugs for less than 3 months. From RNA extracted from PBMCs, the TCR library was made. This same sample was also taken into another study, of T cells in Graves' hyperthyroidism and ophthalmopathy.

Specimen: peripheral blood mononuclear cells (PBMCs), collected at new diagnosis, from a patient treated with antithyroid drugs. The source of these receptors is a man aged 40-49 years with Graves disease.

This clonotype was observed a few times. The chain carries TRBV2 and TRBJ1-5; TRBD1 matches 7 bases. Per germline, CDR1 SNHLY and CDR2 FYNNEI. The CDR3 extends over 14 amino acids. The trim removed 3 bases at V and 5 bases at J, leaving 4 bases unmatched. The CDR3 nucleotides read TGTGCCAGCAGTGACCTCAGGGGGTATCAGCCCCAGCATTTT. Translating gives CASSDLRGYQPQHF.

This clonotype was found many times. V gene TRBV28 combines with J gene TRBJ1-5; D perhaps matches TRBD1 (6 bases). V was pared by 5 bases and J by 0 bases, with 23 bases between. Germline V gene data show CDR1 as MDHEN and CDR2 as SYDVKM. The CDR3 is made up of 19 amino acids. CDR3 in amino acids: CASSVVRGAIPNSNQPQHF. The CDR3 nucleotides read TGTGCCAGCAGTGTTGTCAGGGGAGCTATTCCTAATAGCAATCAGCCCCAGCATTTT.

The gene calls are TRBV28 and TRBJ1-6, with D perhaps matching TRBD1 (5 bases). CDR3 size: 13 residues. Germline CDR1 and CDR2: MDHEN and SYDVKM. V gave up 8 bases and J gave up 7 bases, with 12 bases separating them. DNA of the CDR3: TGTGCCAGCCGTCGACAGCAAAATTCACCCCTCCACTTT. Translation gives CASRRQQNSPLHF. The full variable domain, its missing parts supplied by reference TRBV28 and TRBJ1-6, is DVKVTQSSRYLVKRTGEKVFLECVQDMDHENMFWYRQDPGLGLRLIYFSYDVKMKEKGDIPEGYSVSREKKERFSLILESASTNQTSMYLCASRRQQNSPLHFGNGTRLTVT.

This clonotype was recorded at least ten times. This chain joins TRBV18 and TRBJ2-5; TRBD1 matches 10 bases. This CDR3 spans 15 amino acids. Trimming took 4 bases from V and 5 from J; bases not matched to a gene: 7. Looked up from germline, CDR1 is KGHSH and CDR2 is LQKENI. In nucleotides, the CDR3 is TGTGCCAGCTCACGACCGGGACAGGGGCGGGAGACCCAGTACTTC. Residues: CASSRPGQGRETQYF. The full variable domain, rest sourced from reference TRBV18 and TRBJ2-5, is NAGVMQNPRHLVRRRGQEARLRCSPMKGHSHVYWYRQLPEEGLKFMVYLQKENIIDESGMPKERFSAEFPKEGPSILRIQQVVRGDSAAYFCASSRPGQGRETQYFGPGTRLLVL.

This clonotype occurred many times. This chain connects TRBV10-2 to TRBJ2-5; D is possibly TRBD1 or TRBD2 (6 bases each). Trimming took 0 bases from V and 6 from J, leaving 11 bases between them. The CDR3 length is 14 residues. Looked up from germline, CDR1 is WSHSY and CDR2 is SAAADI. CDR3 coding DNA: TGCGCCAGCAGTGAGTCAGGAGGGACAAAGACCCAGTACTTC. Its translation: CASSESGGTKTQYF.

This clonotype was recorded many times. The chain links TRBV6-1 to TRBJ1-1, with D possibly TRBD1 on 6 matching bases. The V end lost 7 bases, the J end lost 1 base, and 13 bases lay between the germline ends. The CDR3 runs to 14 residues. Per germline, CDR1 MNHNS and CDR2 SASEGT. CDR3 DNA sequence: TGTGCCAGCAAGGGTAGGACAGAGAACACTGAAGCTTTCTTT. Its translation is CASKGRTENTEAFF.

This clonotype has only a few counts. The V call is TRBV29-1, the J call TRBJ1-2; the D gene is possibly TRBD1 (5 bases). V lost 4 bases to trimming and J lost 0 bases, with 6 bases between them. Per germline, CDR1 SQVTM and CDR2 ANQGSEA. The CDR3 length is 12 residues. The CDR3 here is CSVATANYGYTF. DNA of the CDR3: TGCAGCGTTGCGACAGCTAACTATGGCTACACCTTC.

Ten or more counts support this clonotype. J is TRBJ1-1 and V is TRBV3-1; unclear D gene. CDR3 length: 16 residues. The V end lost 0 bases, the J end lost 0 bases, and 11 bases lay between the germline ends. The V gene's germline CDR1 is LGHDT and CDR2 YNNKEL (reference sequence). The CDR3 coding sequence is TGTGCCAGCAGCCAAGATCCACTTTGGGTGAACACTGAAGCTTTCTTT. Translation gives CASSQDPLWVNTEAFF.

This clonotype was seen many times. The rearrangement links TRBV28 to TRBJ2-5; D is perhaps TRBD1 (5 bases). Germline values: CDR1 MDHEN, CDR2 SYDVKM. The CDR3 has 16 amino acids. Trimming shortened V by 6 bases and J by 0 bases, and 17 bases separated the two germline ends. The CDR3 reads CASRYRTRLYQETQYF. The CDR3, as DNA: TGTGCCAGCAGATACAGGACCAGGCTGTACCAAGAGACCCAGTACTTC.

This clonotype has at least ten counts. The V and J genes are TRBV5-1 and TRBJ2-3; 9 bases line up with TRBD2. Germline values: CDR1 SGHRS, CDR2 YFSETQ. This CDR3 has 15 amino acids. Losses at the gene ends were 0 bases for V and 6 bases for J; bases not matched to a gene: 5. The CDR3: CASSLVPSGDDTQYF. CDR3 DNA: TGCGCCAGCAGCTTGGTACCTAGCGGGGATGATACGCAGTATTTT.

At least ten counts were recorded for this clonotype. The chain joins TRBV27 to TRBJ2-1, with D perhaps TRBD2 (5 bases). The germline V gene has CDR1 MNHEY and CDR2 SMNVEV (reference sequence). This CDR3 spans 11 amino acids. Trimming pared 4 bases from V and 9 bases from J, leaving 7 bases between. CDR3 region: CASSSGFEQFF. CDR3 DNA: TGTGCCAGCAGTTCGGGGTTTGAGCAGTTCTTC.

Details on this clonotype: Here the CDR3 omits its conserved ending phenylalanine or tryptophan, so a read error is the likely source. The limits of the CDR3 on the DNA are not certain, so only TCRdb's listed CDR3 is given. The J gene is TRBJ1-5, the V gene TRBV28; TRBD1, the table's D call, lacks a check against the DNA. Per the germline V gene, CDR1 is MDHEN and CDR2 is SYDVKM. The CDR3 comprises 16 residues, both ends counted. This CDR3 reads CASSFPDRGPAQPQHL.

This clonotype was detected many times. This rearrangement joins TRBV20-1 to TRBJ2-1, with D perhaps given as TRBD1 or TRBD2 (5 bases each). Trimming removed 5 bases from V and 1 base from J, with 9 bases in between. The CDR3 loop spans 13 amino acids. The germline V gene has CDR1 DFQATT and CDR2 SNEGSKA (reference sequence). DNA for the CDR3: TGCAGTGCTTCCGGGACGTCCTACAATGAGCAGTTCTTC. Protein sequence: CSASGTSYNEQFF.

This clonotype occurred many times. The chain employs TRBV6-1 and TRBJ2-7; no firm D call. The V and J ends lost 6 bases and 2 bases respectively, with 20 bases between them. Germline V CDR1 and CDR2: MNHNS, SASEGT. This CDR3 has 16 amino acids. The CDR3 coding sequence is TGTGCCAGCAGGACCACGGGTGCCCAAGGGACCTACGAGCAGTACTTC. As protein: CASRTTGAQGTYEQYF.

This chain connects TRBV29-1 to TRBJ2-5, with TRBD1 identical over 9 bases. CDR3 length equals 13 residues. J lost 1 base, V lost 8 bases, and 5 bases had no gene match. In germline, CDR1 is SQVTM, CDR2 ANQGSEA. The chain's CDR3 is CSLTGGFQETQYF. CDR3 coding DNA: TGCAGCCTAACAGGGGGCTTCCAAGAGACCCAGTACTTC. The variable domain in full, completed from reference TRBV29-1 and TRBJ2-5, reads SAVISQKPSRDICQRGTSLTIQCQVDSQVTMMFWYRQQPGQSLTLIATANQGSEATYESGFVIDKFPISRPNLTFSTLTVSNMSPEDSSIYLCSLTGGFQETQYFGPGTRLLVL.

V and J are TRBV6-1 and TRBJ2-3, with 8 positions matching TRBD1. This CDR3 has 15 residues. Per the germline V gene, CDR1 is MNHNS and CDR2 is SASEGT. J lost 1 base, V lost 8 bases, and 8 bases had no gene match. This chain's CDR3 is CASFWSDRGTDTQYF. The CDR3 nucleotides read TGTGCCAGCTTCTGGTCGGACAGGGGCACAGATACGCAGTATTTT.

This clonotype was counted many times. The chain has TRBV2 and TRBJ2-7; D remains unclear. The length of the CDR3 is 15 residues. Germline CDR1 and CDR2: SNHLY and FYNNEI. V lost 0 bases and J 3 bases, leaving 12 bases between the germline ends. The CDR3 DNA reads TGTGCCAGCAGTGAAGCATTGGGGATCCGCTACGAGCAGTACTTC. Encoded protein: CASSEALGIRYEQYF. The full variable domain, with the rest looked up from reference TRBV2 and TRBJ2-7, is EPEVTQTPSHQVTQMGQEVILRCVPISNHLYFYWYRQILGQKVEFLVSFYNNEISEKSEIFDDQFSVERPDGSNFTLKIRSTKLEDSAMYFCASSEALGIRYEQYFGPGTRLTVT.

On this clonotype itself: A much larger clone lies one base from this, so it may be a read error. CDR3 sequence reads: CASRATGHPINYAYTF. CDR3 sequence (DNA): TGTGCCAGCCGAGCGACGGGACATCCAATTAACTATGCCTACACCTTC. The chain combines TRBV2 with TRBJ1-2; tentatively, D is TRBD1 (6 bases). Germline CDR1 SNHLY, CDR2 FYNNEI. CDR3 length: 16 amino acids.

This clonotype has ten or more counts. The rearrangement links TRBV4-1 to TRBJ1-4, with D maybe TRBD1 (5 bases). V lost 1 base, J lost 8 bases, and 20 bases lay in between. The CDR3 extends over 17 amino acids. Germline V CDR1 and CDR2: MGHRA, YSYEKL. The CDR3 region is CASSQVQGRGGFEKLFF. The CDR3 bases are TGCGCCAGCAGCCAAGTGCAGGGAAGGGGCGGATTCGAAAAACTGTTTTTT.

In this sample, this clonotype turned up many times. The rearrangement joins TRBV2 to TRBJ1-3; no definite D call. CDR3 length equals 13 residues. The V gene lost 8 bases and the J gene lost 2 bases, with 10 bases spanning the gap. Germline V gene sequence: CDR1 SNHLY, CDR2 FYNNEI. The CDR3 region has the DNA TGTGCCAGCGAGGCAGCCCCTGGAAACACCATATATTTT. It codes for CASEAAPGNTIYF.

The table lists this clonotype with a few counts. This chain uses TRBV4-1 with TRBJ2-7; D remains ambiguous. Trimming shortened V by 0 bases and J by 10 bases, and 13 bases separated the two germline ends. This CDR3 spans 13 amino acids. The germline V gene encodes CDR1 MGHRA and CDR2 YSYEKL. CDR3 in amino acids: CASSQDRTSSQYF. The DNA for the CDR3 is TGCGCCAGCAGCCAAGATAGAACATCAAGCCAGTACTTC.

This clonotype was recorded at least ten times. The chain couples TRBV20-1 to TRBJ2-5, with D hard to call. The CDR3 extends over 11 amino acids. With 4 bases removed from V and 5 bases from J, the gap between germline ends came to 8 bases. In germline, CDR1 is DFQATT, CDR2 SNEGSKA (reference sequence). The CDR3 sequence is CSATLRETQYF. The CDR3 DNA is TGCAGTGCTACCCTACGGGAGACCCAGTACTTC.

The chain combines TRBV29-1 with TRBJ1-5; no firm D call. The CDR3 covers 13 residues. Germline-derived CDR1 and CDR2 are SQVTM and ANQGSEA. Trimming left V 8 bases short and J 5 bases short, with 16 bases between. This CDR3 is CSPSSRTDQPQHF. The CDR3 DNA sequence: TGCAGCCCTTCCAGTAGGACGGATCAGCCCCAGCATTTT.

The chain links TRBV3-1 to TRBJ1-1, with TRBD1 matching over 11 bases. V gave up 4 bases and J gave up 6 bases; unmatched junction bases: 7. The CDR3 totals 15 residues. Germline CDR1 reads LGHDT; CDR2 reads YNNKEL (reference sequence). The CDR3 region has the DNA TGTGCCAGCAGCCCTACCGGACAGGGGGCCTCTGAAGCTTTCTTT. Translation gives CASSPTGQGASEAFF.

This clonotype was observed many times. The chain has TRBV5-4 and TRBJ2-3; TRBD2 matches at 12 bases. Germline loops: CDR1 SGHNT, CDR2 YYREEE (reference sequence). The CDR3 runs 17 residues. J was trimmed by 1 base and V by 4 bases; bases with no gene match: 7. The CDR3 region is CASSVLAGGTGTDTQYF. CDR3 coding DNA: TGTGCCAGCAGCGTTCTAGCGGGGGGGACCGGCACAGATACGCAGTATTTT.

This clonotype was found a few times. The chain recombines TRBV4-3 with TRBJ1-3, with D unresolved. V gave up 0 bases and J gave up 2 bases, with 17 bases separating them. The CDR3 loop spans 18 amino acids. The germline V gene encodes CDR1 LGHNA and CDR2 YSLEER. The CDR3 DNA sequence: TGCGCCAGCAGCCAAGAAACACCAGGCGGGAAGGCTGGAAACACCATATATTTT. Protein product: CASSQETPGGKAGNTIYF.